These 13 T cell receptor beta chains share one sample of origin, sequenced in a study of T cell changes during pregnancy in multiple sclerosis. The data were produced by immunoSEQ multiplex PCR, yet TCRdb's version contains in-frame clones alone and is incomplete. Seen here are some 71,000 clones, about 90% observed once, and the top ten hold roughly 1.5%. The sequenced sample was peripheral blood, obtained after pregnancy. The receptor set was obtained from a female donor with multiple sclerosis, enrolled in a pregnancy study.

CDR3 in amino acids: CASRKQGAAYGYTF. The CDR3 DNA reads as TGTGCCAGCAGAAAACAGGGGGCCGCTTATGGCTACACCTTC. The J gene is TRBJ1-2, the V gene TRBV6-5; 9 nucleotides agree with TRBD1. The CDR3 runs 14 residues. The junction had 7 bases not matched to a gene; V was cut back by 6 bases and J by 5 bases. CDR1 is MNHEY, CDR2 SVGAGI, per germline.

The rearrangement joins TRBV28 to TRBJ2-1; 12 bases map to TRBD2. Losses at the gene ends were 6 bases for V and 8 bases for J; bases not matched to a gene: 8. The germline CDR1 and CDR2 sequences are MDHEN and SYDVKM. CDR3 length: 15 amino acids. Here the CDR3 reads CASSLTSGSFHEQFF. CDR3 in DNA: TGTGCCAGCAGCTTGACTAGCGGGAGTTTTCATGAGCAGTTCTTC.

The chain employs TRBV10-3 and TRBJ2-2; 7 bases line up with TRBD2. Germline CDR1 is ENHRY and CDR2 is SYGVKD. CDR3 length: 15 residues. V dropped 0 bases and J dropped 6; count of bases not matched to a gene: 4. CDR3 residues: CAISESREWSGELFF. CDR3 bases: TGTGCCATCAGTGAGTCGCGGGAGTGGTCCGGGGAGCTGTTTTTT.

This rearrangement joins TRBV10-3 to TRBJ2-3; the match to TRBD2 covers 9 bases. V gave up 4 bases and J gave up 0 bases; unmatched junction bases: 5. The CDR3 covers 16 residues. Germline V CDR1 and CDR2: ENHRY, SYGVKD. CDR3 DNA sequence: TGTGCCATCAGTGCTGGGCTAGCGGGAAGCACAGATACGCAGTATTTT. This translates into CAISAGLAGSTDTQYF.

This chain uses TRBV6-5 with TRBJ2-7; 10 nucleotides line up with TRBD1. V lost 6 bases, J lost 2 bases, and 4 bases stayed unmatched. CDR1 MNHEY and CDR2 SVGAGI come from the germline V gene. This CDR3 region has 14 residues. Written as DNA, the CDR3 is TGTGCCAGCAGAAGAGACAGGGGGCCCTACGAGCAGTACTTC. Translated, it gives CASRRDRGPYEQYF.

This chain connects TRBV5-5 to TRBJ2-7, with 8 bases lining up with TRBD2. The CDR3 is made up of 15 amino acids. V shed 2 bases, J shed 2 bases, and the junction held 6 bases outside the gene matches. In germline, CDR1 is SGHKS, CDR2 YYEKEE (reference sequence). The CDR3 nucleotides read TGTGCCAGCAGCTTCGGAGCGGGAGTACCCTACGAGCAGTACTTC. Its protein is CASSFGAGVPYEQYF.

V and J are TRBV2 and TRBJ1-5, with unresolved D. V lost 1 base and J 1 base, leaving 8 bases between the germline ends. The CDR3 consists of 15 residues. Germline lookup yields CDR1 SNHLY and CDR2 FYNNEI. DNA for the CDR3: TGTGCCAGCAGTGAAGGCGGGAAAAGCAATCAGCCCCAGCATTTT. It specifies CASSEGGKSNQPQHF. The whole variable domain, filled in from reference TRBV2 and TRBJ1-5, reads EPEVTQTPSHQVTQMGQEVILRCVPISNHLYFYWYRQILGQKVEFLVSFYNNEISEKSEIFDDQFSVERPDGSNFTLKIRSTKLEDSAMYFCASSEGGKSNQPQHFGDGTRLSIL.

The genes are TRBV5-4 and TRBJ2-3; a weak D match, TRBD2 (5 bases). V was shortened by 0 bases and J by 2 bases, with 10 bases between the two germline ends. The CDR3 runs 15 residues. Per germline, CDR1 SGHNT and CDR2 YYREEE (reference sequence). The CDR3 DNA is TGTGCCAGCAGCTTGGGAGGGTTGAACACAGATACGCAGTATTTT. This translates into CASSLGGLNTDTQYF.

The chain links TRBV2 to TRBJ1-2, with TRBD1 identical over 7 bases. V lost 5 bases to trimming and J lost 8 bases; unmatched junction nucleotides: 8. Germline V CDR1 and CDR2: SNHLY, FYNNEI. This CDR3 has 13 residues. The CDR3 DNA follows: TGTGCCAGCAGTAACCGGCAGGGGGAGGGCTACACCTTC. Translation gives CASSNRQGEGYTF.

V and J are TRBV28 and TRBJ1-3; unclear D gene. The V gene lost 6 bases and the J gene lost 0 bases, with 6 bases spanning the gap. This CDR3 is 13 amino acids long. Germline CDR1 is MDHEN and CDR2 is SYDVKM. The CDR3 DNA reads TGTGCCAGCAGGACAAGCTCTGGAAACACCATATATTTT. Its protein is CASRTSSGNTIYF.

The genes are TRBV7-2 and TRBJ1-2; tentatively, D is TRBD1 (5 bases). The CDR3 runs to 13 residues. The germline V and J ends were trimmed by 7 bases and 3 bases, with 12 bases remaining between them. Per the germline V gene, CDR1 is SGHTA and CDR2 is FQGNSA. CDR3 in DNA: TGTGCCAGCACTTGGGGGGGGGACTATGGCTACACCTTC. Encoded protein: CASTWGGDYGYTF.

V and J are TRBV12-5 and TRBJ2-1; D gene uncertain. This CDR3 has 16 amino acids. Germline-derived CDR1 and CDR2 are LGHNT and FRNRAP. Trimming removed 2 bases from V and 0 bases from J, with 11 bases in between. CDR3 sequence: CASGLPTGSSYNEQFF. The CDR3 bases are TGTGCTAGTGGTTTGCCAACGGGTAGCTCCTACAATGAGCAGTTCTTC.

The chain has TRBV4-2 and TRBJ2-1, with 8 bases aligning to TRBD1. The germline gives CDR1 LGHNA, CDR2 YNFKEQ. This CDR3 comprises 14 residues. The V segment lost 4 bases and the J segment 8 bases; nucleotides outside the gene matches: 7. The CDR3 region is CASSPPDRADEQFF. The DNA for the CDR3 is TGTGCCAGCAGCCCCCCGGACAGGGCCGATGAGCAGTTCTTC.